The T cell receptor (beta chain) described here comes from a study of T-cell reconstitution after alpha-beta-depleted transplantation in children. Study-wide points: By about two months after transplant, alpha-beta T cells reportedly arose from several hundred graft clones that had expanded. Some patients owed their high day-60 TCRbeta diversity to surviving recipient T cells and thymic progenitors. Newly produced T cells mostly provided counts and TCRbeta diversity after one year, as hyperexpanded clones declined.

This clonotype was seen only a few times. Its antigen is as yet unknown. The CDR3 contains 12 residues. The ends were cut back, 4 bases at V and 8 bases at J, with 12 bases in the middle. Germline values: CDR1 SGHRS, CDR2 YFSETQ. Unique molecular identifiers were incorporated when the TCRbeta library was constructed. TCRdb reprocessed the PCR reads with MiXCR, giving one entry per CDR3 protein. The data contain 670,000 or so distinct CDR3 sequences, under 15% of them singletons. This specimen was PBMCs, taken before TCRalphabeta/CD19-depleted stem cell transplant. The rearrangement uses TRBV5-1 and TRBJ1-2; D perhaps matches TRBD1 (5 bases). The receptor was derived from a girl aged 2 to 10 with congenital amegakaryocytic thrombocytopenia, due to receive a stem cell transplant. The CDR3 nucleotides are TGCGCCAGCAGCCTAGACAGTCGGGGCTACACCTTC. Translation gives CASSLDSRGYTF.